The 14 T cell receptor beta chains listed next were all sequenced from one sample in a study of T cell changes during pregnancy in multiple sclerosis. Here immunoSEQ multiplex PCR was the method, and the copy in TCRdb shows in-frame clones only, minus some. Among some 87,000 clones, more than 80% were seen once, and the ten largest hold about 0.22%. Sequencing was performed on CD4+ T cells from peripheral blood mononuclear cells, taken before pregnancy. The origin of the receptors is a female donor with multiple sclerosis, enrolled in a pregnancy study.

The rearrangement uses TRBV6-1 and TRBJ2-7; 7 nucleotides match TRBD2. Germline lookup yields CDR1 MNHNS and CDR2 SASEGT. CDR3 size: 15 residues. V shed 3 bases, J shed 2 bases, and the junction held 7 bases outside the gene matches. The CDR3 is CASSDGTSAAYEQYF. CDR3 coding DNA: TGTGCCAGCAGTGACGGCACTAGCGCGGCCTACGAGCAGTACTTC.

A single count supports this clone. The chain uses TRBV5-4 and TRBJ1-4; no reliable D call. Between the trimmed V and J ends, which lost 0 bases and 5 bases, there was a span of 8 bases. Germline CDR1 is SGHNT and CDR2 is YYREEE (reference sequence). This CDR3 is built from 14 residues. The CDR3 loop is CASSLARSNEKLFF. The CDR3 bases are TGTGCCAGCAGCTTGGCCAGATCCAATGAAAAACTGTTTTTT.

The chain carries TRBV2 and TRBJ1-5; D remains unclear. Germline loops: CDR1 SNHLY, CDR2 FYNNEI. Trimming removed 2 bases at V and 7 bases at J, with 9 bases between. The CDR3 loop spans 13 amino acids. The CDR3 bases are TGTGCCAGCAGTGAAAGGACTTACCAGCCCCAGCATTTT. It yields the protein CASSERTYQPQHF.

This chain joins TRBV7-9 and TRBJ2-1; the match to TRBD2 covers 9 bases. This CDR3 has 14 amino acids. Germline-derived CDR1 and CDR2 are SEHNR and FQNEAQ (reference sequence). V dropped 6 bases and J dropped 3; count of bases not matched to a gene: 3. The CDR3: CASRTSGHYNEQFF. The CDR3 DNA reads TGTGCCAGCAGGACTAGCGGACACTACAATGAGCAGTTCTTC. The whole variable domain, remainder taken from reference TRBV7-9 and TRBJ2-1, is DTGVSQNPRHKITKRGQNVTFRCDPISEHNRLYWYRQTLGQGPEFLTYFQNEAQLEKSRLLSDRFSAERPKGSFSTLEIQRTEQGDSAMYLCASRTSGHYNEQFFGPGTRLTVL.

CDR3 in amino acids: CASSETRVSYTF. In DNA, the CDR3 is TGTGCCAGCAGTGAAACTAGGGTCTCCTACACCTTC. J is TRBJ1-2 and V is TRBV2; D is unresolved. CDR3 length equals 12 residues. The V end lost 2 bases, the J end lost 10 bases, and 11 bases lay between the germline ends. Germline CDR1 SNHLY, CDR2 FYNNEI.

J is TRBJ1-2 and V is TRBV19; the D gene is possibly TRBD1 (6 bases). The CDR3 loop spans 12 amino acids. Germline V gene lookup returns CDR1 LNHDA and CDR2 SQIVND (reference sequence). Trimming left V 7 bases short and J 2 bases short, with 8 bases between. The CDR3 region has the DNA TGTGCCAGTACCACAGGGAACTATGGCTACACCTTC. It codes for CASTTGNYGYTF.

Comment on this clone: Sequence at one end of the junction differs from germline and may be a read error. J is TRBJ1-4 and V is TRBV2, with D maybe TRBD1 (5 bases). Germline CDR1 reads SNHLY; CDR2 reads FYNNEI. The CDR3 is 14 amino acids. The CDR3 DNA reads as TGTGCCAGCACCCCGGACAAATCTAACGAAAAACTGTTTTTT. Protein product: CASTPDKSNEKLFF.

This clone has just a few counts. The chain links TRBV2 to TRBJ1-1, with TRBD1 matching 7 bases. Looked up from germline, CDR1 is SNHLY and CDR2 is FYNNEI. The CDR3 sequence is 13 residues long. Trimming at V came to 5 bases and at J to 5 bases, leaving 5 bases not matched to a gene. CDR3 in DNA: TGTGCCAGCAGTCCCGTGACAGGGACTGAAGCTTTCTTT. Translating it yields CASSPVTGTEAFF.

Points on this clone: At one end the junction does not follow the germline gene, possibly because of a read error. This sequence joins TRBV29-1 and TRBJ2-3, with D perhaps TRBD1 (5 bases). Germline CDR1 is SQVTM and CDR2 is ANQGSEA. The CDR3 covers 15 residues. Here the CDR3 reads CGVHIGAIGTDTQYF. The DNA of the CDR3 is TGCGGCGTTCATATAGGGGCCATAGGCACAGATACGCAGTATTTT.

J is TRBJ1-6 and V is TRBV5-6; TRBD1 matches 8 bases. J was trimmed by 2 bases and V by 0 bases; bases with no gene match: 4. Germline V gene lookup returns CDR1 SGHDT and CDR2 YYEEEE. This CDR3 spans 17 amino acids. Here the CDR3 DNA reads TGTGCCAGCAGCTTGGTCAGGGGGCAGCCCTATAATTCACCCCTCCACTTT. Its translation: CASSLVRGQPYNSPLHF.

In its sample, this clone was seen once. CDR3 DNA sequence: TGTGCCAGCAGTAGGGGACAGGGTCGGGAAGAGACCCAGTACTTC. Its protein product is CASSRGQGREETQYF. This chain uses TRBV28 with TRBJ2-5; 9 nucleotides agree with TRBD1. This CDR3 has 15 amino acids. CDR1 is MDHEN, CDR2 SYDVKM, per germline. Germline trimming cut 5 bases from V and 3 bases from J; bases unmatched to any gene: 7.

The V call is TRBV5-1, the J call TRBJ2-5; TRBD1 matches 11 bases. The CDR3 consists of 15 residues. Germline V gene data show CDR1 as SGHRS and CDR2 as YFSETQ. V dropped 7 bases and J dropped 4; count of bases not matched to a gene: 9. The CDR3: CASVRTGGEGETQYF. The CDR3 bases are TGCGCCAGCGTGAGGACAGGGGGCGAGGGAGAGACCCAGTACTTC. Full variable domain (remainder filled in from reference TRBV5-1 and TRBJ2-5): KAGVTQTPRYLIKTRGQQVTLSCSPISGHRSVSWYQQTPGQGLQFLFEYFSETQRNKGNFPGRFSGRQFSNSRSEMNVSTLELGDSALYLCASVRTGGEGETQYFGPGTRLLVL.

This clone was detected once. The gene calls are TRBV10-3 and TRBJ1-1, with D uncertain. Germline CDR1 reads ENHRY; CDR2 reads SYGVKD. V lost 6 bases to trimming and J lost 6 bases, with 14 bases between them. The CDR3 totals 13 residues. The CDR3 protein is CAISAIAPSEAFF. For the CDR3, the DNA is TGTGCCATCAGCGCTATAGCGCCTTCTGAAGCTTTCTTT.

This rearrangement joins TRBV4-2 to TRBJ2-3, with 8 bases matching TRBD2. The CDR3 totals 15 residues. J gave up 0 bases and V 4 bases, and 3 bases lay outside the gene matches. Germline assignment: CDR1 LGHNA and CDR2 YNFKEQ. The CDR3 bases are TGTGCCAGCAGCCTTTTAGCGGGAAGCACAGATACGCAGTATTTT. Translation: CASSLLAGSTDTQYF.